The 20 T cell receptor beta chains in this list originate from one sample, sequenced in a study of molecular identifiers for immune sequencing clone quantification. MiXCR, applied by TCRdb to the PCR reads, yields one record per CDR3 protein. Of roughly 320,000 distinct CDR3 sequences listed, about 23% are singletons. The specimen sequenced was naive CD8+ T cells from blood, with Jurkat cell RNA spiked in. The subset: FACS-sorted CD8+CD4-CCR7+CD45RA+ naive T cells. The receptors shown here come from a human donor in good health. Some libraries in this study had Jurkat cell RNA spiked in.

This clonotype was observed many times. V usage is TRBV7-2 and J usage is TRBJ1-1, with D tentatively TRBD1 (6 bases). Trimming removed 2 bases from V and 2 bases from J, with 9 bases in between. The CDR3 has 14 residues. Germline loops: CDR1 SGHTA, CDR2 FQGNSA. Written as DNA, the CDR3 is TGTGCCAGCAGCTTAAGGGGGACAAACACTGAAGCTTTCTTT. It is translated as CASSLRGTNTEAFF.

The gene calls are TRBV7-9 and TRBJ2-7; no definite D call. V was trimmed by 8 bases and J by 12 bases, leaving 26 bases between them. Germline values: CDR1 SEHNR, CDR2 FQNEAQ (reference sequence). This CDR3 spans 14 amino acids. The CDR3 is CASRPPPGFPAPYF. In DNA, the CDR3 is TGTGCCAGCCGCCCCCCGCCCGGGTTCCCCGCGCCGTACTTC.

This clonotype was detected many times. The V and J genes are TRBV4-2 and TRBJ1-5, with 7 nucleotides matching TRBD1. The CDR3 totals 14 residues. V lost 4 bases and J lost 4; bases outside the gene matches: 4. Germline values: CDR1 LGHNA, CDR2 YNFKEQ. For the CDR3, the DNA is TGTGCCAGCAGCCTGGGGACAGAGAATCAGCCCCAGCATTTT. Translated, it gives CASSLGTENQPQHF.

V gene TRBV6-2 or TRBV6-3 combines with J gene TRBJ1-1, with a weak D call TRBD1 (5 bases). The V gene's germline CDR1 is MNHEY and CDR2 SVGEGT. V lost 6 bases and J lost 5, with 16 bases in between. The CDR3 totals 14 residues. The CDR3 loop is CASRWGGGYTEAFF. For the CDR3, the DNA is TGTGCCAGCAGATGGGGGGGGGGGTATACTGAAGCTTTCTTT.

The rearrangement uses TRBV4-3 and TRBJ2-1, with a tentative D call TRBD1 (7 bases). V was clipped by 1 base and J by 3 bases, with 13 bases between them. CDR3 length: 16 residues. Germline loops: CDR1 LGHNA, CDR2 YSLEER. The chain's CDR3 is CASSQVWQGGYNEQFF. CDR3 nucleotide sequence: TGCGCCAGCAGCCAAGTTTGGCAGGGGGGCTACAATGAGCAGTTCTTC.

This clonotype was seen repeatedly, ten times or more. The rearrangement uses TRBV12-3 or TRBV12-4 and TRBJ1-1; possibly TRBD1 for D (6 bases). The CDR3 is 13 amino acids. V lost 5 bases to trimming and J lost 10 bases, with 17 bases between them. The DNA for the CDR3 is TGTGCCAGCAGTCCAGGGACATCCAGTTCAGCTTTCTTT. This codes for CASSPGTSSSAFF.

This clonotype was detected many times. J is TRBJ1-6 and V is TRBV30, with TRBD1 matching 8 bases. CDR1 GTSNPN and CDR2 SVGIG come from the germline V gene (reference sequence). There are 15 residues in the CDR3. Unmatched junction bases numbered 10, after V lost 4 bases and J lost 8 bases. The CDR3 nucleotides are TGTGCCTGGAAACCAAGACAGGGGATCTATTCACCCCTCCACTTT. Its translation: CAWKPRQGIYSPLHF.

This clonotype has only one observation. A much bigger clone sits one base away, suggesting this may be a read error. The chain is built from TRBV4-3 and TRBJ2-7; 7 bases align to TRBD1. Germline assignment: CDR1 LGHNA and CDR2 YSLEER. V was clipped by 4 bases and J by 3 bases; unmatched bases: 9. The CDR3 length is 15 residues. The DNA of the CDR3 is TGCGCCAGCAGCCCAGACGCGACAGGGAACTACGAGCAGTACTTC. Its translation is CASSPDATGNYEQYF.

This clonotype was found a few times. CDR3 residues: CSARDGDRGDYEQYF. As DNA, the CDR3 is TGCAGTGCTAGAGATGGGGACAGGGGAGACTACGAGCAGTACTTC. The rearrangement links TRBV20-1 to TRBJ2-7; 10 positions agree with TRBD1. The V segment lost 0 bases and the J segment 3 bases; nucleotides outside the gene matches: 5. Germline CDR1 DFQATT, CDR2 SNEGSKA (reference sequence). The CDR3 covers 15 residues.

The CDR3 DNA reads as TGCGCCAGCAGCCAAGAATTCGCTGGATCCTACGAGCAGTACTTC. Its translation is CASSQEFAGSYEQYF. V gene TRBV4-3 combines with J gene TRBJ2-7, with D unresolved. The CDR3 has 15 residues. V dropped 0 bases and J dropped 1 base, with 10 bases sitting between them. The germline gives CDR1 LGHNA, CDR2 YSLEER.

The rearrangement links TRBV19 to TRBJ1-2; 7 bases agree with TRBD1. Trimming at V came to 6 bases and at J to 4 bases, leaving 8 bases not matched to a gene. Germline lookup yields CDR1 LNHDA and CDR2 SQIVND (reference sequence). The CDR3 loop spans 14 amino acids. The CDR3 loop is CASRWAGGSYGYTF. In nucleotides, the CDR3 is TGTGCCAGTAGGTGGGCAGGGGGAAGCTATGGCTACACCTTC.

Comment on this clonotype: This CDR3 fails to terminate in the conserved phenylalanine or tryptophan, so it likely reflects a read error. The chain has TRBV4-3 and TRBJ2-7; the D gene is possibly TRBD1 (6 bases). Germline loops: CDR1 LGHNA, CDR2 YSLEER. The CDR3 has 14 amino acids. CDR3 residues: CASNQNYRDYEQYL. As DNA, the CDR3 is TGCGCCAGCAACCAAAATTACAGGGACTACGAGCAGTACCTC.

Notes on this clonotype: Germline and junction disagree at one end, which may indicate a read error. The chain links TRBV6-5 to TRBJ2-1; 7 bases are a match to TRBD1. The germline gives CDR1 MNHEY, CDR2 SVGAGI. The CDR3 is made up of 16 amino acids. This CDR3 is CASSYSTGRTYNEKFF. The CDR3 DNA reads as TGTGCCAGCAGTTACTCGACAGGGAGAACCTACAATGAGAAGTTCTTC.

This clonotype was counted a few times. The V call is TRBV7-9, the J call TRBJ1-4, with D unclear. With 5 bases removed from V and 0 bases from J, the gap between germline ends came to 13 bases. Per germline, CDR1 SEHNR and CDR2 FQNEAQ (reference sequence). There are 16 residues in the CDR3. The CDR3 here is CASSPPGPTTNEKLFF. CDR3 DNA: TGTGCCAGCAGCCCTCCTGGGCCTACAACTAATGAAAAACTGTTTTTT.

This clonotype appeared many times. The chain is built from TRBV5-1 and TRBJ2-7; 10 bases fit TRBD2. V was clipped by 4 bases and J by 6 bases; unmatched bases: 16. CDR3 size: 17 residues. The germline V gene encodes CDR1 SGHRS and CDR2 YFSETQ. The CDR3 here is CASSTSGLAPVLAEQYF. The CDR3 bases are TGCGCCAGCAGCACATCGGGACTAGCGCCCGTTCTAGCCGAGCAGTACTTC.

The chain uses TRBV10-2 and TRBJ1-1, with D unclear. V was trimmed by 0 bases and J by 5 bases, leaving 7 bases between them. In germline, CDR1 is WSHSY, CDR2 SAAADI. The CDR3 has 13 amino acids. CDR3 nucleotide sequence: TGCGCCAGCAGTGAGTCGGGGAGGACTGAAGCTTTCTTT. It encodes CASSESGRTEAFF.

This sequence joins TRBV4-2 and TRBJ2-5; tentative D call: TRBD2 (6 bases). Trimming removed 1 base from V and 13 bases from J, with 25 bases in between. There are 16 residues in the CDR3. The germline gives CDR1 LGHNA, CDR2 YNFKEQ. CDR3 residues: CASSQGVGGPMEPPYF. CDR3 nucleotide sequence: TGTGCCAGCAGCCAAGGGGTGGGAGGCCCCATGGAGCCCCCGTACTTC.

This clonotype was counted a few times. The CDR3: CASSETSGIWSYEQYF. Written as DNA, the CDR3 is TGTGCCAGCAGCGAGACTAGCGGGATTTGGTCCTACGAGCAGTACTTC. V and J are TRBV13 and TRBJ2-7; 11 bases line up with TRBD2. CDR1 and CDR2 from the germline V gene are PRHDT and FYEKMQ (reference sequence). V lost 5 bases and J lost 1; bases outside the gene matches: 7. The CDR3 has 16 residues. Full variable domain (outside the CDR3, taken from reference TRBV13 and TRBJ2-7): AAGVIQSPRHLIKEKRETATLKCYPIPRHDTVYWYQQGPGQDPQFLISFYEKMQSDKGSIPDRFSAQQFSDYHSELNMSSLELGDSALYFCASSETSGIWSYEQYFGPGTRLTVT.

This clonotype was found many times. J is TRBJ2-2 and V is TRBV29-1, with a possible D match to TRBD2 (6 bases). Germline values: CDR1 SQVTM, CDR2 ANQGSEA. The CDR3 runs to 13 residues. Deletions cut 7 bases from V and 4 bases from J, with 13 bases between. CDR3 sequence reads: CSAEEGITGELFF. The CDR3 DNA follows: TGCAGCGCTGAGGAGGGGATCACCGGGGAGCTGTTTTTT.

In its sample, this clonotype was seen many times. The rearrangement uses TRBV4-3 and TRBJ2-7; D unclear. This CDR3 region has 14 residues. Germline CDR1 is LGHNA and CDR2 is YSLEER. V lost 0 bases and J 1 base, leaving 7 bases between the germline ends. CDR3 sequence reads: CASSQDEVSYEQYF. In DNA form, the CDR3 reads TGCGCCAGCAGCCAAGATGAAGTTTCCTACGAGCAGTACTTC.